The 30 T cell receptor beta chains given below trace back to one sample, sequenced in a study of T cells expressing NK-cell markers. TCRdb derives one entry per CDR3 protein from the 5' RACE reads, leaving out DNA. Reported are about 180,000 distinct CDR3 sequences; the ten largest clones contain around 20%. The sequenced sample consisted of blood T cells: a sorted CD56 or NKG2C T cell subset, CD4+ or CD8+ T cells, or bulk PBMC T cells (not recorded which). The receptors derive from a woman between 18 and 69 years old in good health.

The gene calls are TRBV28 and TRBJ1-5. The CDR3 spans 17 residues. From germline, CDR1 is MDHEN and CDR2 SYDVKM. The CDR3 loop reads CASSLGLSSVSNQPQHF.

The chain carries TRBV18 and TRBJ1-3; TCRdb picks TRBD1, but there is no DNA to check that call. CDR1 is KGHSH, CDR2 LQKENI, per germline. This CDR3 has 16 residues. The CDR3 sequence is CASSPGTPGSGNTIYF.

The rearrangement uses TRBV24-1 and TRBJ2-5; TCRdb's D call of TRBD1 is untestable without DNA. Per the germline V gene, CDR1 is KGHDR and CDR2 is SFDVKD. The CDR3 contains 16 residues. The CDR3 loop reads CATSDSGQGSQETQYF.

V gene TRBV6-1 combines with J gene TRBJ1-1; TCRdb proposes TRBD1, but this gene call is untestable without DNA. This CDR3 spans 13 amino acids. Germline CDR1 is MNHNS and CDR2 is SASEGT. The CDR3 is CASSRPGAAEAFF.

The chain employs TRBV20-1 and TRBJ2-1; TCRdb selects TRBD2, and the lack of DNA leaves this call unchecked. Germline V gene data show CDR1 as DFQATT and CDR2 as SNEGSKA (reference sequence). CDR3 length equals 13 residues. CDR3 region: CSATLQNYNEQFF.

The V call is TRBV20-1, the J call TRBJ1-6; TCRdb designates TRBD1, a call that cannot be tested without DNA. CDR3 size: 14 residues. Germline V gene data show CDR1 as DFQATT and CDR2 as SNEGSKA (reference sequence). The CDR3: CSGALTGGNSPLHF.

V is TRBV12-3 or TRBV12-4 and J is TRBJ2-7. CDR3 length: 12 residues. This CDR3 is CASRDSSYEQYF.

V is TRBV7-3 and J is TRBJ2-3; TCRdb reports TRBD2, a call that lacks DNA to check it against. Germline V gene sequence: CDR1 SGHTA, CDR2 FQGTGA. This CDR3 region has 16 residues. The CDR3 sequence: CASSLLAGGQEVTQYF.

V and J are TRBV20-1 and TRBJ2-3; TCRdb's D gene call, TRBD2, goes unchecked for lack of DNA. This CDR3 is built from 14 residues. Germline V CDR1 and CDR2: DFQATT, SNEGSKA (reference sequence). The CDR3 region is CSALQEGITDTQYF.

The V gene is TRBV6-1, the J gene TRBJ2-7; with no DNA, the TCRdb D assignment of TRBD2 cannot be verified. Germline assignment: CDR1 MNHNS and CDR2 SASEGT. This CDR3 is 14 amino acids long. The CDR3 here is CASRPTSGTYEQYF.

This chain links TRBV29-1 with TRBJ1-4. From germline, CDR1 is SQVTM and CDR2 ANQGSEA. The CDR3 runs to 13 residues. The CDR3 reads CSVRDSPNEKLFF.

The V gene is TRBV20-1, the J gene TRBJ1-1; TCRdb outputs TRBD1, but without DNA this stays unchecked. From germline, CDR1 is DFQATT and CDR2 SNEGSKA (reference sequence). This CDR3 region has 15 residues. The CDR3 reads CSAYQGQSPYTEAFF.

V is TRBV12-3 or TRBV12-4 and J is TRBJ2-1. The CDR3 has 15 amino acids. The CDR3 sequence is CASLSSGGSYNEQFF.

The chain has TRBV10-3 and TRBJ2-7; TCRdb outputs TRBD1, but without DNA this stays unchecked. Germline CDR1 is ENHRY and CDR2 is SYGVKD. The CDR3 has 14 amino acids. The CDR3 loop is CAISERGFSYEQYF.

The chain carries TRBV5-1 and TRBJ1-1; absent DNA, TCRdb's TRBD1 call cannot be checked. The CDR3 runs 15 residues. Looked up from germline, CDR1 is SGHRS and CDR2 is YFSETQ. CDR3 amino acids: CASSPGRGANTEAFF.

The V and J genes are TRBV7-2 and TRBJ2-3; there is no DNA to check the TCRdb D call of TRBD2. In germline, CDR1 is SGHTA, CDR2 FQGNSA. The CDR3 is made up of 16 amino acids. Here the CDR3 reads CASSLMGGSQPDTQYF.

The CDR3 sequence: CASSLGLAGPGGETQYF. The J gene is TRBJ2-5, the V gene TRBV5-1; without DNA, the TCRdb call of TRBD2 cannot be checked. Germline assignment: CDR1 SGHRS and CDR2 YFSETQ. The CDR3 is made up of 17 amino acids.

This chain connects TRBV6-5 to TRBJ2-2; with no DNA, the TCRdb D assignment of TRBD1 cannot be verified. This CDR3 spans 17 amino acids. CDR1 and CDR2 (germline): MNHEY, SVGAGI. CDR3 sequence reads: CASSYLGQGVDAGELFF.

The rearrangement links TRBV5-1 to TRBJ2-1; the D call of TRBD2 rests on TCRdb alone, since no DNA is present to check it. The CDR3 has 14 amino acids. Germline V gene lookup returns CDR1 SGHRS and CDR2 YFSETQ. This CDR3 is CASSRGTSGGEQFF. The variable domain in full, with the rest retrieved from reference TRBV5-1 and TRBJ2-1, is KAGVTQTPRYLIKTRGQQVTLSCSPISGHRSVSWYQQTPGQGLQFLFEYFSETQRNKGNFPGRFSGRQFSNSRSEMNVSTLELGDSALYLCASSRGTSGGEQFFGPGTRLTVL.

The genes are TRBV5-1 and TRBJ1-5. Germline lookup yields CDR1 SGHRS and CDR2 YFSETQ. The CDR3 contains 15 residues. The CDR3 sequence is CASSLVGREEQPQHF.

This chain connects TRBV18 to TRBJ2-1; as DNA is missing, the TRBD1 call by TCRdb cannot be tested. CDR1 and CDR2 from the germline V gene are KGHSH and LQKENI. The CDR3 is 15 residues long. CDR3 amino acids: CASSPMGADLAEQFF.

This chain uses TRBV20-1 with TRBJ2-1; TCRdb's D gene call, TRBD2, goes unchecked for lack of DNA. Per the germline V gene, CDR1 is DFQATT and CDR2 is SNEGSKA (reference sequence). The length of the CDR3 is 11 residues. This chain's CDR3 is CSAYRGNEQFF.

The V call is TRBV15, the J call TRBJ2-1; TCRdb selects TRBD2, and the lack of DNA leaves this call unchecked. CDR1 is LNHNV and CDR2 is YYDKDF in the germline V gene (reference sequence). The CDR3 has 16 amino acids. This CDR3 is CATSRDRGAGDNEQFF. Full variable domain (remainder filled in from reference TRBV15 and TRBJ2-1): DAMVIQNPRYQVTQFGKPVTLSCSQTLNHNVMYWYQQKSSQAPKLLFHYYDKDFNNEADTPDNFQSRRPNTSFCFLDIRSPGLGDTAMYLCATSRDRGAGDNEQFFGPGTRLTVL.

CDR3 amino acids: CAISEAGANGYTF. This chain connects TRBV10-3 to TRBJ1-2; TCRdb names TRBD1, which stays unverified in the absence of DNA. This CDR3 is built from 13 residues. Germline assignment: CDR1 ENHRY and CDR2 SYGVKD.

The chain combines TRBV7-9 with TRBJ1-2. This CDR3 is built from 11 residues. The V gene's germline CDR1 is SEHNR and CDR2 FQNEAQ (reference sequence). The CDR3 loop reads CASSTSDGYTF. Based on the CDR3 plus reference TRBV7-9 and TRBJ1-2, the full variable domain is DTGVSQNPRHKITKRGQNVTFRCDPISEHNRLYWYRQTLGQGPEFLTYFQNEAQLEKSRLLSDRFSAERPKGSFSTLEIQRTEQGDSAMYLCASSTSDGYTFGSGTRLTVV.

The rearrangement joins TRBV5-1 to TRBJ2-3; TCRdb's assignment of TRBD1 cannot be checked, as there is no DNA. CDR3 size: 13 residues. CDR1 SGHRS and CDR2 YFSETQ come from the germline V gene. The CDR3 here is CASSGDGPDTQYF.

The rearrangement links TRBV15 to TRBJ2-2; TCRdb proposes TRBD1, but this gene call is untestable without DNA. Germline V CDR1 and CDR2: LNHNV, YYDKDF (reference sequence). The CDR3 has 15 residues. Here the CDR3 reads CATSSGQAGTGELFF.

The CDR3 loop reads CSVRDISNQPQHF. V usage is TRBV20-1 and J usage is TRBJ1-5. This CDR3 has 13 amino acids. Looked up from germline, CDR1 is DFQATT and CDR2 is SNEGSKA (reference sequence).

J is TRBJ2-7 and V is TRBV6-1; TCRdb returns TRBD1, unconfirmable since there is no DNA. This CDR3 contains 11 residues. Per germline, CDR1 MNHNS and CDR2 SASEGT. This CDR3 is CASGRGYEQYF.

CDR3 protein: CATSDSGVGYGYTF. V is TRBV24-1 and J is TRBJ1-2; TCRdb calls TRBD1, which cannot be checked without DNA. The CDR3 runs 14 residues. Looked up from germline, CDR1 is KGHDR and CDR2 is SFDVKD.